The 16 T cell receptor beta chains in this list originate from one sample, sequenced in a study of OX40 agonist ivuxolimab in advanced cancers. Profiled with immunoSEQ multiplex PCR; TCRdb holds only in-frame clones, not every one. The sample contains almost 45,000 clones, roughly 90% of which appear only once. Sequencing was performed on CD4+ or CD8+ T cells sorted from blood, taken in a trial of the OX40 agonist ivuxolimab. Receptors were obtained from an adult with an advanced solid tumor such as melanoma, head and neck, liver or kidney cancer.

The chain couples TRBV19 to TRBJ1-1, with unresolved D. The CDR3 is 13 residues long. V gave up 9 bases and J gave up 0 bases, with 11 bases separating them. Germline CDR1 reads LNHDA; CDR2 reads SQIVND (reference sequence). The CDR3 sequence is CASLRFVNTEAFF. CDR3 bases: TGTGCCAGCCTTCGGTTCGTGAACACTGAAGCTTTCTTT.

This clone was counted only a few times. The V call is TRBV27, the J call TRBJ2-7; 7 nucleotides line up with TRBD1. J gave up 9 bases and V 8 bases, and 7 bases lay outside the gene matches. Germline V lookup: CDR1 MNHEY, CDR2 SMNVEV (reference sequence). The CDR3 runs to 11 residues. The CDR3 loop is CASVNRDRQYF. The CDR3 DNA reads TGTGCCAGCGTCAACCGGGACAGGCAGTACTTC.

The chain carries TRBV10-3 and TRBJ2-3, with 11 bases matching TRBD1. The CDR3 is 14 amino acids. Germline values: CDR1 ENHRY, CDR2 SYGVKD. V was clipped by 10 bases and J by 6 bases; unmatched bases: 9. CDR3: CATRTGGQGDTQYF. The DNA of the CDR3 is TGTGCCACACGGACAGGGGGCCAGGGGGATACGCAGTATTTT.

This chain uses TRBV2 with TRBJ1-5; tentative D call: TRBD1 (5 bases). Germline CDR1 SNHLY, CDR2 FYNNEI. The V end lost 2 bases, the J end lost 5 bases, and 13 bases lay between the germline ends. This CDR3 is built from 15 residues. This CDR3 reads CASSEWGREDQPQHF. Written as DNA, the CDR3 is TGTGCCAGCAGTGAATGGGGCAGAGAGGATCAGCCCCAGCATTTT.

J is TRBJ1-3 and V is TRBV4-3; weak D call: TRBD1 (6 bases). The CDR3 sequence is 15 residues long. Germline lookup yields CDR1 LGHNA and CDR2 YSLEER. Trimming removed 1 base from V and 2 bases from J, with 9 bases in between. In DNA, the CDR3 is TGCGCCAGCAGCCAAGGTCAGGGGCCTGGAAACACCATATATTTT. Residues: CASSQGQGPGNTIYF.

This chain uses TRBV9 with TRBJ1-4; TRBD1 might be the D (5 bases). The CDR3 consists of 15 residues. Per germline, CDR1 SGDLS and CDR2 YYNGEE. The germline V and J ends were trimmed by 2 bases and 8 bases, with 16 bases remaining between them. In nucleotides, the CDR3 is TGTGCCAGCAGCGTTTCCGGGGGGACTGGGGAAAAACTGTTTTTT. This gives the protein CASSVSGGTGEKLFF.

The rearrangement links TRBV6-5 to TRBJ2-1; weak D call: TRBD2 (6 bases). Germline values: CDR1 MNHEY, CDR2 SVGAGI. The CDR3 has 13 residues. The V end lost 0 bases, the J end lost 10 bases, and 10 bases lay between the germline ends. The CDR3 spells CASSYSRGREQFF. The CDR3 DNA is TGTGCCAGCAGTTACTCACGGGGGAGAGAGCAGTTCTTC.

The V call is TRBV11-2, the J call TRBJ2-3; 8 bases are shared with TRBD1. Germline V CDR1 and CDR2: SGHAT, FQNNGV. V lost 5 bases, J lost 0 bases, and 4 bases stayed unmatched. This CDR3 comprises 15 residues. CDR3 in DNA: TGTGCCAGCAGCCATGGACAGGGCAGCACAGATACGCAGTATTTT. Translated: CASSHGQGSTDTQYF.

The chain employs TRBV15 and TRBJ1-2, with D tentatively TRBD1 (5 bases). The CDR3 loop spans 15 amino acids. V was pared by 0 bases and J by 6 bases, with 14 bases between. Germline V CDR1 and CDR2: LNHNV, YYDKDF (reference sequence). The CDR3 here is CATSRDRETVNGYTF. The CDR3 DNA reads TGTGCCACCAGCAGAGATAGGGAGACAGTCAATGGCTACACCTTC.

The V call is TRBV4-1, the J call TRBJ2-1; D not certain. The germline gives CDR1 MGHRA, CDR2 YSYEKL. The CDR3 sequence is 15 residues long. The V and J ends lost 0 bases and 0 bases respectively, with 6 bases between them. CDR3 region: CASSQDSSSYNEQFF. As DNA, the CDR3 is TGCGCCAGCAGCCAAGACAGTAGCTCCTACAATGAGCAGTTCTTC.

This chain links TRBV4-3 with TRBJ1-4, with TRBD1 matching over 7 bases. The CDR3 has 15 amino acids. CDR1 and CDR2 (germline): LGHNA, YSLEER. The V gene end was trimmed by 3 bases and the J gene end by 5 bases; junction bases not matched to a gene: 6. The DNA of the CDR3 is TGCGCCAGCAGCCATCGGGACAGTCGGAATGAAAAACTGTTTTTT. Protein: CASSHRDSRNEKLFF.

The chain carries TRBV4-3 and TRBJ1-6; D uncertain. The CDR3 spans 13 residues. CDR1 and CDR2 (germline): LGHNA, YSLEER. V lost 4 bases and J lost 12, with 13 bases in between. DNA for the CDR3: TGCGCCAGCAGCCCCGGGCCACGGCAACCCCTCCACTTT. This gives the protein CASSPGPRQPLHF.

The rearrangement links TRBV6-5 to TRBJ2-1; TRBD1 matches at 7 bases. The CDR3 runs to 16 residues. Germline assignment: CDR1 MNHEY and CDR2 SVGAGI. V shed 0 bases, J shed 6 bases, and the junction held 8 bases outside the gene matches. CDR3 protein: CASSYSGRGGFNEQFF. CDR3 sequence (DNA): TGTGCCAGCAGTTACTCGGGACGAGGGGGCTTCAATGAGCAGTTCTTC.

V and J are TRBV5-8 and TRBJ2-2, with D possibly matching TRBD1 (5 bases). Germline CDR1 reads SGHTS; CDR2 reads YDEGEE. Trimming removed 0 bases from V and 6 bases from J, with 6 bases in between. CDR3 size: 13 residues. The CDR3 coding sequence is TGTGCCAGCAGCTTGGAAGGGGCCGGGGAGCTGTTTTTT. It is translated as CASSLEGAGELFF.

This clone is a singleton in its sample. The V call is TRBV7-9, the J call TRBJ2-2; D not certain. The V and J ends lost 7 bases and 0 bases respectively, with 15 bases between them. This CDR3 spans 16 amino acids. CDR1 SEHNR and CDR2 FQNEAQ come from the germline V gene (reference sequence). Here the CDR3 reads CASTPLDDANTGELFF. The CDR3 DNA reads TGTGCCAGCACCCCCTTGGACGACGCGAACACCGGGGAGCTGTTTTTT.

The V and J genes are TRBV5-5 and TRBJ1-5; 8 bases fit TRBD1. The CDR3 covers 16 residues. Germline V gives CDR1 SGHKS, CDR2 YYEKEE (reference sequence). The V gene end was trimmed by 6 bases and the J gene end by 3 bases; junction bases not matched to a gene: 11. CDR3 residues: CASNGDEGQVNQPQHF. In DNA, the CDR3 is TGTGCCAGCAATGGGGATGAGGGACAGGTCAATCAGCCCCAGCATTTT.